This T cell receptor beta chain is from a study of CD8+ T cells in alopecia areata. Study-level results: There were also resident alphabeta T cells of normal skin sequenced in scalp samples.

Remarks on this clone: Its antigen remains unidentified.

This sample's treatment: oral pan-JAK inhibitor, 5-10 mg twice daily. Sequencing used cDNA as its template, made by extracting RNA and reverse transcribing it. Data came from immunoSEQ multiplex PCR; TCRdb stores just in-frame clones and leaves some out. The profile shows around 200,000 clones, under 70% of them singletons. CDR1 is MNHNS, CDR2 SASEGT, per germline. V was clipped by 6 bases and J by 4 bases; unmatched bases: 5. This CDR3 has 13 residues. The receptor was isolated from a human donor with alopecia areata. The chain combines TRBV6-1 with TRBJ1-2; 7 nucleotides align to TRBD1. The sequences come from CD4+ T cells sorted from blood, collected at week 4, from a patient treated with tofacitinib. DNA for the CDR3: TGTGCCAGCAGATCGGGACAGAGCTATGGCTACACCTTC. It encodes CASRSGQSYGYTF.